This T cell receptor (beta chain) was observed in a study of blood T cells in healthy people across ages. About the research overall: Using template switching, researchers captured about one barcoded beta molecule for each two T cells.

Isolation per sample recovered at least 6 million PBMCs. With a J-beta primer mix and a sample-barcoded 5' primer, a second PCR ran about 7 to 11 cycles. TCRdb analysed the 5' RACE reads with MiXCR anew, one entry per CDR3 protein. The sample includes 850,000 to 1,300,000 distinct CDR3 sequences, around 45% of them seen just once. General study points: More naive CD4+ cells and higher diversity marked long-lived donors relative to aged donors.

V lost 8 bases and J lost 1; bases outside the gene matches: 11. The CDR3 is made up of 16 amino acids. Germline values: CDR1 MNHNY, CDR2 SVGAGI (reference sequence). Remarks on this clonotype: Its specificity is not known. A much larger clone lies a single base off, so this may be a read error.

The chain links TRBV6-6 to TRBJ1-5; 7 positions agree with TRBD1. The TCR originated in a woman aged 60-75 years in good health. Sequencing was done on a sample of blood. The DNA of the CDR3 is TGTGCCAGCGATATGGGACAGCATGGGAGCAATCAGCCCCAGCATTTT. Amino acids: CASDMGQHGSNQPQHF.